The clone carrying this T cell receptor (beta chain) showed up just a few times. Its antigen is not identified. The CDR3 is 17 residues long. Germline assignment: CDR1 SQVTM and CDR2 ANQGSEA. After removal of 8 bases from V and 0 bases from J, the junction contained 13 bases not matched to a gene. This record belongs to a study of blood T cells in healthy people across ages. Study-level results: The study found TCR beta diversity correlated strongly with naive T cell percentage. Age showed a roughly linear inverse relationship with TCR beta diversity per million T cells.

The use of a sample-barcoded 5' primer and a J-beta primer mix characterized a second PCR of about 6 to 12 cycles. TCRdb processed the 5' RACE reads anew with MiXCR; each CDR3 protein has one entry. The sample contains fewer than 1,000,000 distinct CDR3 sequences, 44% of which appear only once. The sequenced sample consisted of blood. The sequence was obtained from a man in his sixties in good health. This rearrangement joins TRBV29-1 to TRBJ2-3; 11 bases map to TRBD2. CDR3 sequence reads: CSMVLAGAYTSTDTQYF. CDR3 bases: TGCAGCATGGTACTAGCGGGAGCGTATACTAGCACAGATACGCAGTATTTT.